Below, 7 T cell receptor beta chains from the same sample are listed, as sequenced in a study of blood T cell repertoires in COVID-19. Measured with immunoSEQ multiplex PCR; TCRdb has only the in-frame clones, and not every one. This sample has under 70,000 clones; over 75% occur once, and the top ten carry 40% to 55%. Specimen: peripheral blood. These receptors originate from a woman aged 55-70 years with COVID-19, enrolled during active disease.

The genes are TRBV7-9 and TRBJ1-1; D might be TRBD1 (6 bases). CDR3 length equals 13 residues. Trimming removed 5 bases from V and 3 bases from J, with 10 bases in between. Per the germline V gene, CDR1 is SEHNR and CDR2 is FQNEAQ (reference sequence). CDR3 loop: CASSLDSYTEAFF. DNA of the CDR3: TGTGCCAGCAGCCTGGACAGTTACACTGAAGCTTTCTTT.

The chain joins TRBV6-6 to TRBJ2-7, with a possible D match to TRBD2 (6 bases). V lost 5 bases to trimming and J lost 0 bases, with 8 bases between them. Germline V CDR1 and CDR2: MNHNY, SVGAGI (reference sequence). This CDR3 has 13 residues. Here the CDR3 DNA reads TGTGCCAGCAGTATGACTAGCTCCTACGAGCAGTACTTC. Translating gives CASSMTSSYEQYF.

The table lists this clone with a count of one. The J gene is TRBJ2-1, the V gene TRBV7-2, with 9 positions matching TRBD1. V was clipped by 4 bases and J by 9 bases; unmatched bases: 10. CDR3 size: 15 residues. The germline V gene has CDR1 SGHTA and CDR2 FQGNSA. CDR3 sequence (DNA): TGTGCCAGCAGCTCGCTTTCCGGGACAGGGAGTGAGCAGTTCTTC. Protein product: CASSSLSGTGSEQFF.

The gene calls are TRBV7-2 and TRBJ2-7; the match to TRBD2 covers 10 bases. V shed 5 bases and J 6 bases; nucleotides not matched to a gene: 10. Per the germline V gene, CDR1 is SGHTA and CDR2 is FQGNSA. This CDR3 comprises 15 residues. CDR3 protein: CASSMYSGRAGEQYF. DNA of the CDR3: TGTGCCAGCAGCATGTACAGCGGGAGGGCCGGCGAGCAGTACTTC.

Only one count was recorded for this clone. The chain links TRBV4-3 to TRBJ2-1; TRBD2 matches 11 bases. Germline loops: CDR1 LGHNA, CDR2 YSLEER. The ends lost 0 bases at V and 5 bases at J; junction bases unmatched: 9. The CDR3 is 18 amino acids. CDR3 loop: CASSQDLGLAGGHNEQFF. CDR3 sequence (DNA): TGCGCCAGCAGCCAAGATCTTGGGCTAGCGGGGGGCCACAATGAGCAGTTCTTC.

The chain couples TRBV6-5 to TRBJ1-1, with D possibly being TRBD1 (5 bases). CDR1 is MNHEY, CDR2 SVGAGI, per germline. Between the trimmed V and J ends, which lost 5 bases and 11 bases, there was a span of 12 bases. The CDR3 has 11 residues. This chain's CDR3 is CASSTGGLAFF. As DNA, the CDR3 is TGTGCCAGCAGTACGGGGGGGTTGGCTTTCTTT.

V is TRBV29-1 and J is TRBJ1-2, with D unresolved. The CDR3 contains 12 residues. Trimming removed 6 bases at V and 3 bases at J, with 11 bases between. Germline V gene lookup returns CDR1 SQVTM and CDR2 ANQGSEA. The CDR3 DNA is TGCAGCGTCTTGAAGCCTTACTATGGCTACACCTTC. This sequence encodes CSVLKPYYGYTF.